One and the same sample provided the 27 T cell receptor beta chains below, sequenced in a study of STAT5B mutations in CD4+ large granular lymphocyte leukemia. Sequencing used immunoSEQ multiplex PCR; TCRdb keeps in-frame clones, though not all of them. Of under 40,000 clones detected, 76% appear once; the ten largest clones hold under 2.5%. Sequencing was done on a sample of CD4+ T cells from blood buffy coats. Receptor source: a human donor in good health.

The J gene is TRBJ2-3, the V gene TRBV18, with no clear D. The V and J ends lost 6 bases and 4 bases respectively, with 20 bases between them. Per germline, CDR1 KGHSH and CDR2 LQKENI. The CDR3 has 16 residues. The CDR3 region is CASSLSGSGNSDTQYF. Here the CDR3 DNA reads TGTGCCAGCTCCCTATCCGGGTCAGGAAACTCAGATACGCAGTATTTT.

This chain uses TRBV2 with TRBJ1-3, with D uncertain. V was pared by 1 base and J by 0 bases, with 10 bases between. The CDR3 has 16 residues. CDR1 SNHLY and CDR2 FYNNEI come from the germline V gene. DNA for the CDR3: TGTGCCAGCAGTGAAGTTGAGACGATCTCTGGAAACACCATATATTTT. Translation gives CASSEVETISGNTIYF.

The chain employs TRBV7-9 and TRBJ2-3; TRBD2 matches 7 bases. Germline CDR1 is SEHNR and CDR2 is FQNEAQ (reference sequence). Trimming at V came to 4 bases and at J to 3 bases, leaving 10 bases not matched to a gene. The CDR3 extends over 16 amino acids. CDR3 loop: CASSYAGGLKTDTQYF. The CDR3 DNA sequence: TGTGCCAGCAGCTACGCCGGGGGGTTAAAAACAGATACGCAGTATTTT. Drawing the rest from reference TRBV7-9 and TRBJ2-3, the complete variable domain is DTGVSQNPRHKITKRGQNVTFRCDPISEHNRLYWYRQTLGQGPEFLTYFQNEAQLEKSRLLSDRFSAERPKGSFSTLEIQRTEQGDSAMYLCASSYAGGLKTDTQYFGPGTRLTVL.

V is TRBV30 and J is TRBJ1-6; the D gene is possibly TRBD1 (6 bases). Germline assignment: CDR1 GTSNPN and CDR2 SVGIG (reference sequence). The CDR3 totals 12 residues. V lost 8 bases, J lost 7 bases, and 12 bases lay in between. As DNA, the CDR3 is TGTGCCGGACAGACTTCAAATTCACCCCTCCACTTT. Encoded protein: CAGQTSNSPLHF.

The chain links TRBV18 to TRBJ2-3; D is uncertain. Trimming took off 4 bases at V and 1 base at J, with 12 bases between the two ends. CDR3 length equals 15 residues. CDR1 and CDR2 from the germline V gene are KGHSH and LQKENI. CDR3 sequence reads: CASSLKPLGTDTQYF. CDR3 coding DNA: TGTGCCAGCTCACTTAAACCCCTCGGCACAGATACGCAGTATTTT.

The chain recombines TRBV30 with TRBJ1-1, with a tentative D call TRBD1 (5 bases). Trimming left V 2 bases short and J 6 bases short, with 7 bases between. Per the germline V gene, CDR1 is GTSNPN and CDR2 is SVGIG (reference sequence). CDR3 length equals 11 residues. CDR3 bases: TGTGCCTGGAGTCGGGGACCTGAAGCTTTCTTT. This codes for CAWSRGPEAFF.

The genes are TRBV23-1 and TRBJ2-7; perhaps D is TRBD1 or TRBD2 (5 bases each). TRBV23-1 is an open reading frame, and its role is uncertain. Between the trimmed V and J ends, which lost 1 base and 0 bases, there was a span of 10 bases. The CDR3 runs to 15 residues. CDR3 DNA sequence: TGCGCCAGCAGTCAATTCGGGGACGACTCCTACGAGCAGTACTTC. This gives the protein CASSQFGDDSYEQYF.

V gene TRBV18 combines with J gene TRBJ1-5; a weak D match, TRBD1 (5 bases). Per the germline V gene, CDR1 is KGHSH and CDR2 is LQKENI. With 4 bases removed from V and 4 bases from J, the gap between germline ends came to 8 bases. CDR3 length: 13 amino acids. The CDR3, as DNA: TGTGCCAGCTCACTACAGGAGAATCAGCCCCAGCATTTT. This codes for CASSLQENQPQHF.

This clone was seen more than once but under ten times. The chain recombines TRBV19 with TRBJ1-5; D is uncertain. The CDR3 has 14 residues. Germline lookup yields CDR1 LNHDA and CDR2 SQIVND (reference sequence). V lost 5 bases, J lost 3 bases, and 11 bases lay in between. This chain's CDR3 is CASSSRGINQPQHF. Written as DNA, the CDR3 is TGTGCCAGTAGTTCTCGGGGTATCAATCAGCCCCAGCATTTT.

V gene TRBV29-1 combines with J gene TRBJ1-1, with unresolved D. Germline V gives CDR1 SQVTM, CDR2 ANQGSEA. V lost 4 bases, J lost 3 bases, and 12 bases lay in between. The CDR3 length is 13 residues. The CDR3 nucleotides are TGCAGCGTTGGAAACAAACTCGACACTGAAGCTTTCTTT. Translating it yields CSVGNKLDTEAFF.

The rearrangement uses TRBV5-1 and TRBJ2-3; D is undetermined. Germline V CDR1 and CDR2: SGHRS, YFSETQ. The CDR3 extends over 15 amino acids. Trimming shortened V by 0 bases and J by 3 bases, and 11 bases separated the two germline ends. The CDR3 region is CASSLEGIRTDTQYF. CDR3 bases: TGCGCCAGCAGCTTGGAAGGGATCCGGACAGATACGCAGTATTTT.

The chain recombines TRBV30 with TRBJ1-3; a weak D match, TRBD1 (5 bases). Germline CDR1 is GTSNPN and CDR2 is SVGIG (reference sequence). This CDR3 has 14 residues. CDR3 nucleotide sequence: TGTGGGGGCGCAATCCCTCCCTCTGGAAACACCATATATTTT. Its protein product is CGGAIPPSGNTIYF.

This clone turned up a few times. The chain joins TRBV6-5 to TRBJ2-7; tentative D call: TRBD2 (5 bases). Germline V gene data show CDR1 as MNHEY and CDR2 as SVGAGI. Trimming took 0 bases from V and 7 from J, leaving 19 bases between them. The length of the CDR3 is 16 residues. The DNA for the CDR3 is TGTGCCAGCAGTTACTCCCCAAAAGTGGCCGGGGAGGAGCAGTACTTC. This encodes CASSYSPKVAGEEQYF.

The rearrangement joins TRBV7-2 to TRBJ2-7; 7 bases match TRBD1. Per the germline V gene, CDR1 is SGHTA and CDR2 is FQGNSA. Germline trimming cut 5 bases from V and 2 bases from J; bases unmatched to any gene: 9. The CDR3 contains 15 residues. The CDR3 region is CASSRAGTATYEQYF. DNA for the CDR3: TGTGCCAGCAGCCGAGCCGGGACAGCGACCTACGAGCAGTACTTC. The variable domain in full, completed from reference TRBV7-2 and TRBJ2-7, reads GAGVSQSPSNKVTEKGKDVELRCDPISGHTALYWYRQSLGQGLEFLIYFQGNSAPDKSGLPSDRFSAERTGGSVSTLTIQRTQQEDSAVYLCASSRAGTATYEQYFGPGTRLTVT.

The V call is TRBV27, the J call TRBJ2-3; D gene ambiguous. Germline lookup yields CDR1 MNHEY and CDR2 SMNVEV (reference sequence). This CDR3 is built from 15 residues. Trimming took 5 bases from V and 2 from J, leaving 14 bases between them. The CDR3 DNA follows: TGTGCCAGCAGTCCCCGTAGGGCCCCCACAGATACGCAGTATTTT. Amino acid sequence: CASSPRRAPTDTQYF.

The chain joins TRBV13 to TRBJ1-5; the D gene is possibly TRBD1 (6 bases). Germline V lookup: CDR1 PRHDT, CDR2 FYEKMQ (reference sequence). The CDR3 is made up of 16 amino acids. V was trimmed by 3 bases and J by 6 bases, leaving 18 bases between them. The CDR3 DNA reads TGTGCCAGCAGCTTGGGGATGGGGGGGCAGGGTCAGCCCCAGCATTTT. Translation: CASSLGMGGQGQPQHF.

The chain recombines TRBV30 with TRBJ1-1; 7 bases agree with TRBD1. Losses at the gene ends were 3 bases for V and 1 base for J; bases not matched to a gene: 8. Germline CDR1 GTSNPN, CDR2 SVGIG (reference sequence). The CDR3 runs to 15 residues. CDR3 protein: CAWRGHTGANTEAFF. The CDR3 DNA is TGTGCCTGGAGGGGTCATACAGGGGCGAACACTGAAGCTTTCTTT.

This chain links TRBV19 with TRBJ1-5; 7 nucleotides match TRBD1. In germline, CDR1 is LNHDA, CDR2 SQIVND (reference sequence). V gave up 3 bases and J gave up 6 bases; unmatched junction bases: 8. The length of the CDR3 is 15 residues. DNA of the CDR3: TGTGCCAGTAGTATTGTAGGGGGCAGGGGTCAGCCCCAGCATTTT. Protein sequence: CASSIVGGRGQPQHF.

The CDR3 DNA reads as TGCAGCGCCAATAGCGGGTTTTGGGACGAGCAGTTCTTC. It specifies CSANSGFWDEQFF. The rearrangement links TRBV29-1 to TRBJ2-1; 7 bases match TRBD2. CDR3 length: 13 amino acids. The V and J ends lost 7 bases and 10 bases, in that order; junction bases with no gene match: 13. The germline V gene has CDR1 SQVTM and CDR2 ANQGSEA.

J is TRBJ2-1 and V is TRBV4-2; no firm D call. This CDR3 contains 13 residues. Deletions cut 4 bases from V and 9 bases from J, with 13 bases between. The V gene's germline CDR1 is LGHNA and CDR2 YNFKEQ. CDR3 sequence reads: CASSLPHPGEQFF. In DNA form, the CDR3 reads TGTGCCAGCAGCCTTCCCCACCCCGGTGAGCAGTTCTTC.

The J gene is TRBJ2-1, the V gene TRBV28; D is undetermined. Germline CDR1 MDHEN, CDR2 SYDVKM. The CDR3 sequence is 11 residues long. V was pared by 5 bases and J by 7 bases, with 6 bases between. CDR3 in DNA: TGTGCCAGCAGTCACACAAATGAGCAGTTCTTC. Translating gives CASSHTNEQFF.

The CDR3 reads CASSLTRGTDTQYF. The CDR3 nucleotides are TGTGCCAGCAGCTTAACGAGGGGGACAGATACGCAGTATTTT. This sequence joins TRBV7-2 and TRBJ2-3; possibly TRBD1 for D (6 bases). V was trimmed by 2 bases and J by 3 bases, leaving 9 bases between them. The CDR3 sequence is 14 residues long. Germline values: CDR1 SGHTA, CDR2 FQGNSA.

This clone was picked up a small number of times. The CDR3 loop is CASNPQGPYTEAFF. Here the CDR3 DNA reads TGTGCCAGCAATCCTCAGGGGCCTTACACTGAAGCTTTCTTT. V usage is TRBV2 and J usage is TRBJ1-1; TRBD1 might be the D (6 bases). CDR1 and CDR2 from the germline V gene are SNHLY and FYNNEI. Trimming took off 7 bases at V and 3 bases at J, with 15 bases between the two ends. The CDR3 runs to 14 residues.

Notes on this clone: A read error may produce the germline difference seen at one junction end. The rearrangement links TRBV5-8 to TRBJ2-7; 12 nucleotides line up with TRBD1. This CDR3 has 15 residues. The germline V gene encodes CDR1 SGHTS and CDR2 YDEGEE. The CDR3: CASSFPGQGAYAQYF. Written as DNA, the CDR3 is TGTGCCAGCAGCTTTCCGGGACAGGGGGCGTACGCGCAGTACTTC.

The chain's CDR3 is CATSRHGQGNTGELFF. The CDR3 DNA reads as TGTGCCACCAGCAGACATGGACAGGGGAACACCGGGGAGCTGTTTTTT. The chain recombines TRBV15 with TRBJ2-2; TRBD1 matches at 8 bases. This CDR3 spans 16 amino acids. Trimming cost V 2 bases and J 1 base; bases outside gene matches: 3. Germline V gene lookup returns CDR1 LNHNV and CDR2 YYDKDF (reference sequence). The full variable domain, its missing parts supplied by reference TRBV15 and TRBJ2-2, is DAMVIQNPRYQVTQFGKPVTLSCSQTLNHNVMYWYQQKSSQAPKLLFHYYDKDFNNEADTPDNFQSRRPNTSFCFLDIRSPGLGDTAMYLCATSRHGQGNTGELFFGEGSRLTVL.

This clone came up a few times. The chain uses TRBV10-3 and TRBJ1-4; D might be TRBD1 (6 bases). This CDR3 spans 14 amino acids. V shed 6 bases and J shed 5 bases, with 13 bases lying between them. The germline V gene has CDR1 ENHRY and CDR2 SYGVKD. CDR3 in amino acids: CAISRQQGNEKLFF. Here the CDR3 DNA reads TGTGCCATCAGCAGACAGCAGGGGAATGAAAAACTGTTTTTT.

The chain uses TRBV7-2 and TRBJ2-7; TRBD1 aligns across 7 bases. The CDR3 sequence is 15 residues long. Trimming at V came to 5 bases and at J to 2 bases, leaving 9 bases not matched to a gene. Germline loops: CDR1 SGHTA, CDR2 FQGNSA. Here the CDR3 reads CASSAQTGNPYEQYF. CDR3 bases: TGTGCCAGCAGCGCCCAGACAGGGAACCCCTACGAGCAGTACTTC. The whole variable domain, filled in from reference TRBV7-2 and TRBJ2-7, reads GAGVSQSPSNKVTEKGKDVELRCDPISGHTALYWYRQSLGQGLEFLIYFQGNSAPDKSGLPSDRFSAERTGGSVSTLTIQRTQQEDSAVYLCASSAQTGNPYEQYFGPGTRLTVT.